One TCR beta chain is described in this entry. As yet, its antigen is unknown. The data originate from a study of cytomegalovirus exposure and HLA in healthy donors. The study ran its PCR with 60 Vbeta and 13 Jbeta primers. Sequenced by immunoSEQ multiplex PCR; TCRdb stores in-frame clones only, minus some. This table holds around 150,000 clones, roughly 78% found once. Healthy individuals who donated bone marrow served as the donors. Whole-study results and caveats: High sensitivity and specificity were reportedly achieved when the classifier diagnosed cytomegalovirus status. Later analysis reportedly placed an Asian-associated ancestry cluster below the roughly 680-donor mean in N-insertions.

This receptor was taken from a man aged 40-49 years in good health and CMV-seropositive. The sample comprised PBMCs.

CDR3 in amino acids: CASSQAGVNYGYTF. DNA of the CDR3: TGTGCCAGCAGTCAGGCAGGGGTTAACTATGGCTACACCTTC. The chain carries TRBV6-5 and TRBJ1-2, with D tentatively TRBD1 (6 bases). Trimming took 5 bases from V and 1 from J, leaving 11 bases between them. Per germline, CDR1 MNHEY and CDR2 SVGAGI. CDR3 length equals 14 residues.